This TCR beta chain was recorded in a study of T cells in Graves' hyperthyroidism and ophthalmopathy. The overall study: Peripheral blood sampling occurred at initial diagnosis, before any treatment.

V was clipped by 7 bases and J by 1 base, with 10 bases between them. CDR3 size: 13 residues. The V gene's germline CDR1 is LNHDA and CDR2 SQIVND (reference sequence). Using RNA transcripts as the source, TCR beta CDR3 regions were amplified. The TCR CDR3 first-round RT-PCR relied on the HTBI primer set. TCRdb reprocessed the multiplex PCR reads with MiXCR, giving one entry per CDR3 protein. The table lists hundreds of thousands of distinct CDR3 sequences, about 15% of them singletons, with over 10% in the top ten. This clonotype showed up just a few times. Sequencing was carried out using blood. The V call is TRBV19, the J call TRBJ2-5; D not resolved. This sequence was found in a man younger than 30 with Graves' ophthalmopathy. CDR3 sequence reads: CASTRGAQETQYF. The CDR3 DNA reads as TGTGCCAGTACGCGCGGAGCCCAAGAGACCCAGTACTTC.